The T cell receptor (beta chain) under discussion was sequenced for a study of cytomegalovirus exposure and HLA in healthy donors. Notes on the study in general: By a later analysis, the bulk of CMV-associated TCR beta chains appeared HLA-restricted. Equally common other TCR beta chains were less clonally expanded than HLA-associated ones, a later analysis found. Per published accounts, TCR beta sequences correctly predicted the HLA-A and HLA-B alleles of most subjects.

The germline V and J ends were trimmed by 2 bases and 3 bases, with 9 bases remaining between them. The germline CDR1 and CDR2 sequences are SGHDT and YYEEEE. This CDR3 comprises 14 residues. With 60 Vbeta and 13 Jbeta primers, the PCR was carried out. Libraries were prepared by immunoSEQ multiplex PCR; TCRdb keeps only in-frame clonotypes and omits some of them. The profile covers about 150,000 clones, with roughly 89% appearing a single time and 4% to 6.5% taken by the ten largest. With regard to this clone: Its specificity is not known.

J is TRBJ1-5 and V is TRBV5-6; D ambiguous. The receptor was isolated from a woman younger than 45 in good health and CMV-seronegative. Sequenced input: PBMCs. In DNA form, the CDR3 reads TGTGCCAGCAGCTTCGGCGGGTACAATCAGCCCCAGCATTTT. This sequence encodes CASSFGGYNQPQHF.